Presented here are 25 T cell receptor beta chains from one specimen sequenced in a study of blood T cell repertoires in COVID-19. The assay was immunoSEQ multiplex PCR, and TCRdb's table has in-frame clones only and misses some. The data show roughly 300,000 clones, with 65% to 90% seen just once and 10% to 15% held by the top ten. The material sequenced was peripheral blood. These receptors came from a human donor in a cohort sampled during active COVID-19.

V usage is TRBV18 and J usage is TRBJ2-2; 13 bases map to TRBD2. CDR1 and CDR2 from the germline V gene are KGHSH and LQKENI. V trimming: 3 bases; J trimming: 4 bases; junction bases outside the gene matches: 2. CDR3 size: 16 residues. CDR3 sequence (DNA): TGTGCCAGCTCACCTGGACTAGCGGGAGTCACCGGGGAGCTGTTTTTT. Its protein product is CASSPGLAGVTGELFF.

The chain uses TRBV7-2 and TRBJ1-2; a weak D match, TRBD1 (5 bases). CDR1 and CDR2 from the germline V gene are SGHTA and FQGNSA. V was cut by 7 bases and J by 12 bases, with 18 bases left in between. The CDR3 has 12 amino acids. CDR3 sequence (DNA): TGTGCCAGCACCAATTTTGGGGCGGTCAACACCTTC. Its protein is CASTNFGAVNTF.

The rearrangement uses TRBV19 and TRBJ1-1, with D perhaps matching TRBD1 (5 bases). This CDR3 is built from 14 residues. Germline-derived CDR1 and CDR2 are LNHDA and SQIVND (reference sequence). V lost 7 bases and J 3 bases, leaving 15 bases between the germline ends. The CDR3 DNA reads as TGTGCCAGTATCAAGGAGGCGGGGCACACTGAAGCTTTCTTT. Its protein is CASIKEAGHTEAFF.

About this clone itself: Other nucleotide sequences from this sample produce the same CDR3. This chain links TRBV9 with TRBJ2-2, with D perhaps TRBD2 (5 bases). CDR1 SGDLS and CDR2 YYNGEE come from the germline V gene. The ends were cut back, 4 bases at V and 4 bases at J, with 8 bases in the middle. The CDR3 is 13 amino acids. CDR3 sequence reads: CASSPGGTGELFF. The CDR3 bases are TGTGCCAGCAGCCCCGGAGGCACCGGGGAGCTGTTTTTT.

V usage is TRBV10-3 and J usage is TRBJ2-3; no clear D gene. With 3 bases removed from V and 6 bases from J, the gap between germline ends came to 16 bases. The CDR3 extends over 15 amino acids. From germline, CDR1 is ENHRY and CDR2 SYGVKD. CDR3: CAISEGKQNPDTQYF. The CDR3 nucleotides are TGTGCCATCAGTGAAGGTAAACAGAACCCTGATACGCAGTATTTT.

The rearrangement links TRBV18 to TRBJ1-2; TRBD1 agrees at 7 bases. In germline, CDR1 is KGHSH, CDR2 LQKENI. This CDR3 region has 13 residues. The junction had 5 bases not matched to a gene; V was cut back by 4 bases and J by 6 bases. The CDR3 is CASSQGQLDGYTF. The CDR3 DNA sequence: TGTGCCAGCTCACAGGGACAGTTGGATGGCTACACCTTC.

This rearrangement joins TRBV4-1 to TRBJ2-7, with D perhaps matching TRBD1 (5 bases). The germline V gene encodes CDR1 MGHRA and CDR2 YSYEKL. Trimming left V 1 base short and J 3 bases short, with 13 bases between. CDR3 length: 15 amino acids. CDR3 residues: CASSQGPQGVYEQYF. The CDR3 nucleotides read TGCGCCAGCAGCCAAGGGCCGCAGGGTGTCTACGAGCAGTACTTC.

The CDR3 nucleotides are TGTGCCAGCCGGGGGACGGGCTATGGCTACACCTTC. Protein sequence: CASRGTGYGYTF. The rearrangement joins TRBV11-2 to TRBJ1-2; TRBD1 is a possible D gene (5 bases). The germline V gene has CDR1 SGHAT and CDR2 FQNNGV. CDR3 length: 12 amino acids. V dropped 8 bases and J dropped 4 bases, with 11 bases sitting between them.

The rearrangement uses TRBV11-2 and TRBJ2-1; TRBD2 might be the D (5 bases). The CDR3 loop spans 11 amino acids. V was shortened by 1 base and J by 15 bases, with 10 bases between the two germline ends. Germline CDR1 is SGHAT and CDR2 is FQNNGV. CDR3 sequence: CASSLGNEGFF. CDR3 nucleotide sequence: TGTGCCAGCAGCTTAGGCAACGAGGGGTTCTTC. The variable domain in full, with the rest retrieved from reference TRBV11-2 and TRBJ2-1, is EAGVAQSPRYKIIEKRQSVAFWCNPISGHATLYWYQQILGQGPKLLIQFQNNGVVDDSQLPKDRFSAERLKGVDSTLKIQPAKLEDSAVYLCASSLGNEGFFGPGTRLTVL.

This clone has a handful of counts. The chain links TRBV11-3 to TRBJ1-1; D not certain. CDR1 is SGHNT and CDR2 is YENEEA in the germline V gene. The CDR3 is 12 amino acids. Deletions cut 5 bases from V and 8 bases from J, with 12 bases between. CDR3 residues: CASSRTGGEAFF. The DNA of the CDR3 is TGTGCCAGCAGCCGTACCGGAGGGGAAGCTTTCTTT.

The rearrangement joins TRBV29-1 to TRBJ2-7, with 7 nucleotides matching TRBD1. With V trimmed by 4 bases and J by 6 bases, 12 bases remained unmatched. Germline assignment: CDR1 SQVTM and CDR2 ANQGSEA. The CDR3 spans 14 residues. The CDR3 loop reads CSVVDRLLLGEQYF. The CDR3 bases are TGCAGCGTTGTGGACAGGCTCCTACTGGGCGAGCAGTACTTC.

This chain uses TRBV5-1 with TRBJ2-3; 13 bases agree with TRBD2. CDR1 is SGHRS and CDR2 is YFSETQ in the germline V gene. The CDR3 is 16 amino acids. J gave up 9 bases and V 1 base, and 8 bases lay outside the gene matches. CDR3 bases: TGCGCCAGCAGCTTGCCGCAGGGGACTAGCGGGGAGACGCAGTATTTT. Its protein is CASSLPQGTSGETQYF.

A few counts support this clone. V gene TRBV10-1 combines with J gene TRBJ1-1, with D hard to call. This CDR3 has 13 amino acids. Germline assignment: CDR1 WNHNN and CDR2 SYGVQD (reference sequence). V was clipped by 4 bases and J by 4 bases, with 10 bases between them. This CDR3 reads CASSGGIFTEAFF. The CDR3 region has the DNA TGCGCCAGCAGTGGAGGTATATTCACTGAAGCTTTCTTT.

The genes are TRBV7-6 and TRBJ2-7; the match to TRBD2 covers 7 bases. Germline V gene lookup returns CDR1 SGHVS and CDR2 FNYEAQ. V shed 3 bases, J shed 2 bases, and the junction held 7 bases outside the gene matches. This CDR3 spans 15 amino acids. The CDR3 is CASSFGSGGTYEQYF. As DNA, the CDR3 is TGTGCCAGCAGCTTCGGATCGGGGGGAACCTACGAGCAGTACTTC.

Remarks on this clone: At one of its ends the junction is not consistent with the germline gene, which may arise from a read error. V usage is TRBV30 and J usage is TRBJ1-5, with TRBD1 matching over 8 bases. CDR1 GTSNPN and CDR2 SVGIG come from the germline V gene (reference sequence). The CDR3 sequence is 15 residues long. CDR3 amino acids: CAWSVGQGSSQPQHF. Here the CDR3 DNA reads TGTGCCTGGAGTGTAGGACAGGGCAGCAGTCAGCCCCAGCATTTT.

This rearrangement joins TRBV18 to TRBJ2-7; 12 bases align to TRBD1. This CDR3 has 13 residues. Germline V gives CDR1 KGHSH, CDR2 LQKENI. Germline trimming cut 8 bases from V and 6 bases from J; bases unmatched to any gene: 5. The CDR3 region has the DNA TGTGCCAGCGTCCGGGACAGGGGGCTCGAGCAGTACTTC. It codes for CASVRDRGLEQYF. The full variable domain, completed using reference TRBV18 and TRBJ2-7, is NAGVMQNPRHLVRRRGQEARLRCSPMKGHSHVYWYRQLPEEGLKFMVYLQKENIIDESGMPKERFSAEFPKEGPSILRIQQVVRGDSAAYFCASVRDRGLEQYFGPGTRLTVT.

Written as DNA, the CDR3 is TGTGCCACCAGTGATAGCGGGAGCCCTTCGTACAATGAGCAGTTCTTC. This codes for CATSDSGSPSYNEQFF. The chain links TRBV24-1 to TRBJ2-1, with 8 positions matching TRBD2. Per the germline V gene, CDR1 is KGHDR and CDR2 is SFDVKD. This CDR3 has 16 residues. J lost 4 bases, V lost 3 bases, and 7 bases had no gene match.

The J gene is TRBJ2-7, the V gene TRBV5-1; 8 bases agree with TRBD1. The CDR3 covers 14 residues. The J segment lost 4 bases and the V segment lost 4 bases, leaving 7 bases of the junction unmatched. Germline values: CDR1 SGHRS, CDR2 YFSETQ. CDR3 in DNA: TGCGCCAGCAGCATCTCCGGGACAGGATACGAGCAGTACTTC. Protein: CASSISGTGYEQYF.

The chain joins TRBV7-9 to TRBJ2-7; weak D call: TRBD1 (5 bases). V shed 5 bases and J shed 2 bases, with 10 bases lying between them. This CDR3 spans 13 amino acids. Germline V CDR1 and CDR2: SEHNR, FQNEAQ (reference sequence). The CDR3 DNA is TGTGCCAGCAGCCCCGACAGCCCCTACGAGCAGTACTTC. Its translation: CASSPDSPYEQYF.

This clone was picked up one time. This chain links TRBV7-9 with TRBJ2-1; TRBD2 matches 10 bases. This CDR3 comprises 15 residues. Trimming took 2 bases from V and 5 from J; bases not matched to a gene: 3. CDR1 and CDR2 from the germline V gene are SEHNR and FQNEAQ (reference sequence). The CDR3 sequence: CASSLFTSGNNEQFF. The CDR3 nucleotides are TGTGCCAGCAGCTTATTCACTAGCGGGAACAATGAGCAGTTCTTC.

V and J are TRBV10-3 and TRBJ1-3, with D tentatively TRBD1 (5 bases). CDR3 length equals 16 residues. Trimming took off 0 bases at V and 0 bases at J, with 9 bases between the two ends. CDR1 ENHRY and CDR2 SYGVKD come from the germline V gene. CDR3 DNA: TGTGCCATCAGTGAGTCGTGGGGGGGCTCTGGAAACACCATATATTTT. Its translation: CAISESWGGSGNTIYF.

The chain joins TRBV6-5 to TRBJ1-1, with 9 bases fitting TRBD1. V gave up 5 bases and J gave up 4 bases; unmatched junction bases: 2. The CDR3 sequence is 13 residues long. Germline V gene lookup returns CDR1 MNHEY and CDR2 SVGAGI. CDR3 amino acids: CASSTGGTTEAFF. CDR3 nucleotides: TGTGCCAGCAGTACAGGGGGCACCACTGAAGCTTTCTTT.

The V gene is TRBV30, the J gene TRBJ2-5, with 8 bases aligning to TRBD1. The germline CDR1 and CDR2 sequences are GTSNPN and SVGIG (reference sequence). The CDR3 spans 12 residues. J was trimmed by 7 bases and V by 3 bases; bases with no gene match: 4. The chain's CDR3 is CAWRGQGATQYF. DNA for the CDR3: TGTGCCTGGAGAGGCCAGGGGGCGACCCAGTACTTC. Complete variable domain (other parts from reference TRBV30 and TRBJ2-5): SQTIHQWPATLVQPVGSPLSLECTVEGTSNPNLYWYRQAAGRGLQLLFYSVGIGQISSEVPQNLSASRPQDRQFILSSKKLLLSDSGFYLCAWRGQGATQYFGPGTRLLVL.

The chain joins TRBV6-5 to TRBJ2-2, with 11 bases lining up with TRBD2. Germline V CDR1 and CDR2: MNHEY, SVGAGI. With 6 bases clipped from V and 3 bases from J, the junction kept 0 bases outside the gene matches. The CDR3 spans 14 residues. The CDR3 DNA reads TGTGCCAGCAGGACTAGCGGGGACACCGGGGAGCTGTTTTTT. It codes for CASRTSGDTGELFF.

A single count supports this clone. The chain combines TRBV19 with TRBJ2-3, with a tentative D call TRBD1 (5 bases). Germline CDR1 and CDR2: LNHDA and SQIVND (reference sequence). Trimming stripped 8 bases from V and 2 bases from J, with 17 bases between. The CDR3 is 15 amino acids. DNA for the CDR3: TGTGCCAGTCTACCCTCTAGGGGATTCACAGATACGCAGTATTTT. Its translation: CASLPSRGFTDTQYF.